A single sample gave rise to the 15 T cell receptor beta chains below, sequenced in a study of T cells in tuberculosis. After thawing and overnight rest, PBMC were stained with GMM-loaded CD1B tetramer, viability dye and anti-CD3 for sorting. C32 glucose monomycolate from Rhodococcus equi was loaded onto the CD1B tetramers. Measured with immunoSEQ multiplex PCR; TCRdb has only the in-frame clones, and not every one. The sample has approximately 100,000 clones, roughly 93% seen once. The sequenced material came from CD1b-GMM tetramer-negative cells sorted from PBMCs. The receptors shown here come from an adult woman with latent tuberculosis.

The chain couples TRBV5-4 to TRBJ2-2; D may be TRBD2 (5 bases). This CDR3 spans 14 amino acids. Between the trimmed V and J ends, which lost 0 bases and 6 bases, there was a span of 9 bases. Germline V gives CDR1 SGHNT, CDR2 YYREEE (reference sequence). The CDR3 DNA follows: TGTGCCAGCAGCTTGGGAGGGCCTCCCGGGGAGCTGTTTTTT. It specifies CASSLGGPPGELFF. Combining the CDR3 with reference TRBV5-4 and TRBJ2-2 gives the whole variable domain ETGVTQSPTHLIKTRGQQVTLRCSSQSGHNTVSWYQQALGQGPQFIFQYYREEENGRGNFPPRFSGLQFPNYSSELNVNALELDDSALYLCASSLGGPPGELFFGEGSRLTVL.

V is TRBV12-5 and J is TRBJ1-4, with 9 bases fitting TRBD1. Losses at the gene ends were 5 bases for V and 0 bases for J; bases not matched to a gene: 1. The CDR3 loop spans 15 amino acids. CDR1 LGHNT and CDR2 FRNRAP come from the germline V gene. The CDR3 spells CASGGTGPTNEKLFF. The CDR3 DNA reads TGTGCTAGTGGTGGGACAGGGCCAACTAATGAAAAACTGTTTTTT.

The CDR3 region is CASSELVISGGAKDTQYF. The CDR3 DNA is TGTGCCAGCAGTGAATTAGTTATTAGCGGGGGGGCAAAAGATACGCAGTATTTT. The chain links TRBV25-1 to TRBJ2-3; TRBD2 matches at 11 bases. V trimming: 1 base; J trimming: 5 bases; junction bases outside the gene matches: 11. Germline CDR1 and CDR2: MGHDK and SYGVNS. The CDR3 runs to 18 residues.

The gene calls are TRBV27 and TRBJ2-1; 9 positions match TRBD2. J was trimmed by 5 bases and V by 6 bases; bases with no gene match: 5. Per the germline V gene, CDR1 is MNHEY and CDR2 is SMNVEV (reference sequence). The CDR3 contains 14 residues. CDR3 residues: CASRRGGLDNEQFF. DNA of the CDR3: TGTGCCAGCAGGCGGGGGGGCCTCGACAATGAGCAGTTCTTC.

The chain carries TRBV12-5 and TRBJ2-1, with D possibly being TRBD2 (6 bases). Germline assignment: CDR1 LGHNT and CDR2 FRNRAP. V was pared by 4 bases and J by 8 bases, with 6 bases between. This CDR3 has 11 amino acids. The CDR3, as DNA: TGTGCTAGTGGTTGGGGGGATGAGCAGTTCTTC. Protein product: CASGWGDEQFF. The full variable domain, with the rest looked up from reference TRBV12-5 and TRBJ2-1, is DARVTQTPRHKVTEMGQEVTMRCQPILGHNTVFWYRQTMMQGLELLAYFRNRAPLDDSGMPKDRFSAEMPDATLATLKIQPSEPRDSAVYFCASGWGDEQFFGPGTRLTVL.

The chain recombines TRBV28 with TRBJ1-2, with D hard to call. CDR1 is MDHEN and CDR2 is SYDVKM in the germline V gene. The CDR3 is 11 amino acids. V lost 7 bases and J lost 4, with 7 bases in between. CDR3 coding DNA: TGTGCCAGCACTAATAGCTATGGCTACACCTTC. Protein: CASTNSYGYTF.

The chain links TRBV6-6 to TRBJ2-7, with 7 bases lining up with TRBD1. This CDR3 has 12 residues. The germline V gene has CDR1 MNHNY and CDR2 SVGAGI (reference sequence). The ends lost 6 bases at V and 5 bases at J; junction bases unmatched: 4. The CDR3 region is CASRAGTDEQYF. Written as DNA, the CDR3 is TGTGCCAGCAGGGCCGGGACAGACGAGCAGTACTTC.

The rearrangement joins TRBV9 to TRBJ1-6; 8 nucleotides line up with TRBD1. CDR1 is SGDLS and CDR2 is YYNGEE in the germline V gene. This CDR3 has 15 amino acids. The V and J ends lost 3 bases and 6 bases, in that order; junction bases with no gene match: 5. The CDR3, as DNA: TGTGCCAGCAGCGCCGGGACAGGTGGTAATTCACCCCTCCACTTT. Translated, it gives CASSAGTGGNSPLHF.

This chain connects TRBV30 to TRBJ1-2; D is perhaps TRBD1 (5 bases). The CDR3 is made up of 14 amino acids. With 4 bases removed from V and 4 bases from J, the gap between germline ends came to 16 bases. Germline V lookup: CDR1 GTSNPN, CDR2 SVGIG (reference sequence). The CDR3 nucleotides read TGTGCCTGGAAGTCCCCCGGGGGAAGCTATGGCTACACCTTC. Its translation is CAWKSPGGSYGYTF.

The V gene is TRBV11-3, the J gene TRBJ2-3, with 8 bases fitting TRBD2. J lost 2 bases, V lost 2 bases, and 3 bases had no gene match. CDR1 and CDR2 (germline): SGHNT, YENEEA. This CDR3 has 15 residues. DNA of the CDR3: TGTGCCAGCAGCTTAACCGGGGGGGCCACAGATACGCAGTATTTT. Its translation: CASSLTGGATDTQYF.

This clone was seen just once. This sequence joins TRBV7-9 and TRBJ1-2; TRBD1 matches at 7 bases. Germline V CDR1 and CDR2: SEHNR, FQNEAQ (reference sequence). The CDR3 sequence is 14 residues long. With 3 bases clipped from V and 6 bases from J, the junction kept 7 bases outside the gene matches. CDR3 sequence: CASSFEDRAHGYTF. The CDR3 DNA follows: TGTGCCAGCAGCTTCGAAGACAGGGCCCATGGCTACACCTTC.

The chain has TRBV6-6 and TRBJ2-5; 7 nucleotides align to TRBD1. This CDR3 is 14 amino acids long. Germline lookup yields CDR1 MNHNY and CDR2 SVGAGI (reference sequence). Trimming removed 0 bases from V and 5 bases from J; junction bases left unmatched: 3. CDR3 coding DNA: TGTGCCAGCAGTTACTCGACAGGGTCTGAGACCCAGTACTTC. Translation: CASSYSTGSETQYF.

This chain uses TRBV30 with TRBJ1-4, with 12 bases identical to TRBD1. This CDR3 is built from 22 residues. Per the germline V gene, CDR1 is GTSNPN and CDR2 is SVGIG (reference sequence). The trim removed 0 bases at V and 6 bases at J, leaving 23 bases unmatched. This CDR3 reads CAWSVCRRPGTGGAGGDEKLFF. The CDR3 nucleotides are TGTGCCTGGAGTGTATGTCGGCGACCAGGGACAGGGGGCGCCGGGGGCGATGAAAAACTGTTTTTT.

This chain uses TRBV6-1 with TRBJ1-2, with 7 bases aligning to TRBD1. The CDR3 consists of 13 residues. Trimming took 10 bases from V and 6 from J; bases not matched to a gene: 11. Germline lookup yields CDR1 MNHNS and CDR2 SASEGT. The CDR3 sequence is CATRMTGLNGYTF. Written as DNA, the CDR3 is TGTGCCACCCGAATGACAGGGCTGAATGGCTACACCTTC.

The gene calls are TRBV19 and TRBJ2-7; 8 bases are a match to TRBD1. The germline V gene encodes CDR1 LNHDA and CDR2 SQIVND (reference sequence). The CDR3 spans 16 residues. J gave up 0 bases and V 4 bases, and 8 bases lay outside the gene matches. The DNA for the CDR3 is TGTGCCAGTAGTACACAGGGGGGTCGGGTCTCCTACGAGCAGTACTTC. This codes for CASSTQGGRVSYEQYF.